This T cell receptor beta chain was captured by sequencing in a study of blood T cell repertoires in COVID-19 (dated by TCRdb to between 2020 and 2021). Looking at the study overall: Samples from collaborators originated in the United States, Italy and Spain and spanned both the acute and convalescent phases of COVID-19. Subjects who had been exposed to COVID-19, were actively infected with it, or had recovered from it provided the deeply sampled blood TCRbeta repertoires that made up the dataset. Nearly every sample came with metadata listing a de-identified subject ID, COVID-19 status, age in years and sex. The prospective study material was composed of cDNA or gDNA derived from T cells, B-cell-depleted T cells, or PBMCs. Samples came from the ongoing ImmuneRACE study (first 160 participants) plus 1,254 subjects from 6 global collaborators. Where available, HLA class I and class II types were taken from metadata supplied by the sample provider and were not determined by assay-based typing. The repertoires were released in a freely available public database intended as a resource for research on the immune response to SARS-CoV-2.

Each collaborating institution followed its own protocols to collect whole blood in K2EDTA tubes. For TCRbeta analysis, collaborators shipped samples in one of three forms: frozen whole blood, isolated PBMCs, or DNA extracted from either of those sample types. Points on this clone: No antigen is known for it. No much larger clone exists at a distance of one base, and base qualities are not known.

The research as a whole found: The quantity of clinical and demographic metadata differed by source and by participant and was supplied without curation.

TCRbeta CDR3 regions were amplified from genomic DNA using the immunoSEQ Assay, a bias-controlled multiplex PCR. Processing in the source paper ran as follows. Within the assay, amplification of reference gene primers was used to estimate how many nucleated cells each sample contained. To quantify the absolute abundance of each unique TCRbeta CDR3 rearrangement, sequence reads were collapsed and filtered. Productive Simpson clonality was computed per sample as the square root of Simpson's diversity index over productive rearrangements. As stored in TCRdb, this immuneACCESS dataset retains in-frame rearrangements with V and J assigned. A fraction of the clones does not appear; measured against another copy, unresolved V genes explain less than half of the discrepancy, and the remainder lacks a known reason. From that table come the V and J calls and clone size; the DNA was used to work out D and trimming. Recorded for this sample are 200,000 to 250,000 clones; 82% of them occurred a single time. The ten largest clones represent roughly 12% of the sample.

The TCR sequence derives from a woman between 40 and 50 years old with acute or convalescent COVID-19. Specimen: peripheral blood.

The DNA reads TGTGCCAGCCGACTAGCGGGAGTGGAAACAGATACGCAGTATTTT. It translates as CASRLAGVETDTQYF. The V and J segments used are TRBV27 and TRBJ2-3, with 12 junctional bases fitting TRBD2. V loses 8 bases at its end and J loses 3 bases; junction bases beyond the gene matches: 6. From the germline V gene (reference sequence), CDR1 is MNHEY and CDR2 is SMNVEV. The CDR3 contains 15 residues, cysteine and phenylalanine counted. Solely the CDR3 DNA is kept, with 45 bases framed from the first base.